Listed below are T cell receptor beta chains from one sample, sequenced in a study of identical twins. TCRdb redid the calling of the 5' RACE reads with MiXCR, one entry per CDR3 protein. The table includes about 720,000 distinct CDR3 sequences, under 9% detected once. The sample was also reused in another study, on yellow fever vaccine responses in identical twins.

Specimen: PBMCs. The receptor source for this set is a woman between 18 and 29 years old in good health. Each CDR3 is given with its conserved first and last residue. The D gene is left open where the match is weak. Only part of the rows carry a size: once, few, many, or a class if the clone is expanded.

abundance: NA
v_gene: TRBV29-1
d_gene: TRBD2
j_gene: TRBJ2-3
CDR3aa: CSVDSGREGDTQYF
CDR3nt: TGCAGCGTTGATAGCGGGAGGGAGGGAGATACGCAGTATTTT

abundance: many
v_gene: TRBV7-3
d_gene: NA
j_gene: TRBJ2-1
CDR3aa: CASSPSIPPGNEQFF
CDR3nt: TGTGCCAGCAGCCCTTCGATACCCCCAGGCAATGAGCAGTTCTTC

abundance: NA
v_gene: TRBV2
d_gene: NA
j_gene: TRBJ2-1
CDR3aa: CASSHNANFEQFF
CDR3nt: TGTGCCAGCAGCCACAACGCCAACTTTGAGCAGTTCTTC

abundance: few
v_gene: TRBV5-1
d_gene: TRBD1
j_gene: TRBJ2-1
CDR3aa: CASSLGRGLYNEQFF
CDR3nt: TGCGCCAGCAGCTTAGGCAGGGGGCTATACAATGAGCAGTTCTTC

abundance: NA
v_gene: TRBV7-8
d_gene: TRBD1
j_gene: TRBJ1-5
CDR3aa: CASSLDRGLQPQHF
CDR3nt: TGTGCCAGCAGCTTAGACAGGGGGCTGCAGCCCCAGCATTTT

abundance: many
v_gene: TRBV6-5
d_gene: TRBD2
j_gene: TRBJ2-7
CDR3aa: CASSYSLADSYEQYF
CDR3nt: TGTGCCAGCAGTTACAGCCTAGCGGATTCCTACGAGCAGTACTTC

abundance: many
v_gene: TRBV20-1
d_gene: NA
j_gene: TRBJ2-1
CDR3aa: CSARDVAEDHNEQFF
CDR3nt: TGCAGTGCTAGAGATGTAGCGGAGGACCACAATGAGCAGTTCTTC

abundance: NA
v_gene: TRBV11-2
d_gene: NA
j_gene: TRBJ2-3
CDR3aa: CAGRGESTDTQYF
CDR3nt: TGTGCCGGTAGAGGGGAAAGCACAGATACGCAGTATTTT

abundance: few
v_gene: TRBV10-3
d_gene: TRBD1
j_gene: TRBJ1-2
CDR3aa: CAISESETGTGGYTF
CDR3nt: TGTGCCATCAGTGAGTCGGAGACAGGGACCGGTGGCTACACCTTC

abundance: many
v_gene: TRBV3-1
d_gene: NA
j_gene: TRBJ1-5
CDR3aa: CASSRGDWGNQPQHF
CDR3nt: TGTGCCAGCAGCCGAGGGGACTGGGGCAATCAGCCCCAGCATTTT

abundance: few
v_gene: TRBV6-2/TRBV6-3
d_gene: TRBD2
j_gene: TRBJ2-3
CDR3aa: CASTTLTNLAGASTDTQYF
CDR3nt: TGTGCCAGCACCACCTTAACCAACTTAGCGGGGGCCTCCACAGATACGCAGTATTTT

abundance: NA
v_gene: TRBV12-3/TRBV12-4
d_gene: TRBD2
j_gene: TRBJ2-3
CDR3aa: CASSLPDARGGTDTQYF
CDR3nt: TGTGCCAGCAGTTTACCGGACGCACGGGGGGGCACAGATACGCAGTATTTT

abundance: NA
v_gene: TRBV7-6
d_gene: TRBD2
j_gene: TRBJ2-5
CDR3aa: CASRLGTSGGIETQYF
CDR3nt: TGTGCCAGCAGGCTCGGGACTAGCGGGGGTATTGAGACCCAGTACTTC

abundance: many
v_gene: TRBV4-3
d_gene: NA
j_gene: TRBJ1-1
CDR3aa: CASSPQGHMNTEAFF
CDR3nt: TGCGCCAGCAGCCCCCAGGGTCATATGAACACTGAAGCTTTCTTT

abundance: NA
v_gene: TRBV7-6
d_gene: NA
j_gene: TRBJ2-2
CDR3aa: CASSPKDPEDTGELFF
CDR3nt: TGTGCCAGCAGCCCTAAGGACCCAGAGGACACCGGGGAGCTGTTTTTT

abundance: many
v_gene: TRBV29-1
d_gene: TRBD1
j_gene: TRBJ2-7
CDR3aa: CSVITPGQGAQYF
CDR3nt: TGCAGCGTAATAACCCCGGGACAGGGCGCGCAGTACTTC

abundance: many
v_gene: TRBV5-1
d_gene: TRBD2
j_gene: TRBJ2-1
CDR3aa: CASSKTSGDNEQFF
CDR3nt: TGCGCCAGCAGCAAGACTAGCGGGGACAATGAGCAGTTCTTC

abundance: NA
v_gene: TRBV11-2
d_gene: NA
j_gene: TRBJ2-3
CDR3aa: CASSLATEVDTQYF
CDR3nt: TGTGCCAGCAGCTTAGCAACGGAGGTGGATACGCAGTATTTT

abundance: NA
v_gene: TRBV2
d_gene: TRBD2
j_gene: TRBJ2-2
CDR3aa: CASGLGGTNTGELFF
CDR3nt: TGTGCCAGCGGGCTGGGGGGGACGAACACCGGGGAGCTGTTTTTT

abundance: NA
v_gene: TRBV12-3/TRBV12-4
d_gene: TRBD1
j_gene: TRBJ2-3
CDR3aa: CASAGQGTDTQYF
CDR3nt: TGTGCCAGCGCGGGACAGGGCACAGATACGCAGTATTTT

abundance: few
v_gene: TRBV11-2
d_gene: NA
j_gene: TRBJ2-7
CDR3aa: CASSLGGWIYEQYF
CDR3nt: TGTGCCAGCAGCTTAGGCGGGTGGATCTACGAGCAGTACTTC

abundance: few
v_gene: TRBV3-1
d_gene: NA
j_gene: TRBJ2-1
CDR3aa: CASSDIESPSSYNEQFF
CDR3nt: TGTGCCAGCAGCGACATTGAGAGTCCGAGCTCCTACAATGAGCAGTTCTTC

abundance: NA
v_gene: TRBV10-3
d_gene: TRBD1
j_gene: TRBJ2-3
CDR3aa: CAISGQGLGDSTDTQYF
CDR3nt: TGTGCCATCAGCGGACAGGGATTGGGGGATAGCACAGATACGCAGTATTTT

abundance: few
v_gene: TRBV4-1
d_gene: NA
j_gene: TRBJ2-7
CDR3aa: CASSQPGVYEQYF
CDR3nt: TGCGCCAGCAGCCAACCTGGCGTCTACGAGCAGTACTTC

abundance: few
v_gene: TRBV5-1
d_gene: NA
j_gene: TRBJ2-3
CDR3aa: CASSLARSRASTDTQYF
CDR3nt: TGCGCCAGCAGCTTGGCCCGCTCAAGGGCTAGCACAGATACGCAGTATTTT

abundance: few
v_gene: TRBV6-1
d_gene: NA
j_gene: TRBJ1-1
CDR3aa: CASSPRRQATEAFF
CDR3nt: TGTGCCAGCAGCCCGCGTAGACAGGCGACTGAAGCTTTCTTT

abundance: few
v_gene: TRBV19
d_gene: NA
j_gene: TRBJ2-1
CDR3aa: CASNIDGGGPEQFF
CDR3nt: TGTGCCAGTAATATTGACGGAGGTGGTCCTGAGCAGTTCTTC

abundance: many
v_gene: TRBV29-1
d_gene: NA
j_gene: TRBJ2-3
CDR3aa: CSVVSGTDTQYF
CDR3nt: TGCAGCGTCGTTAGCGGCACAGATACGCAGTATTTT

abundance: NA
v_gene: TRBV11-1
d_gene: NA
j_gene: TRBJ2-2
CDR3aa: CASSTTDVKGLAAFFTGELFF
CDR3nt: TGTGCCAGCAGCACTACCGACGTGAAGGGGTTAGCCGCTTTCTTCACCGGGGAGCTGTTTTTT

abundance: NA
v_gene: TRBV12-3/TRBV12-4
d_gene: NA
j_gene: TRBJ2-2
CDR3aa: CASSSTSKGTGELFF
CDR3nt: TGTGCCAGCAGTTCGACATCCAAGGGGACCGGGGAGCTGTTTTTT

abundance: NA
v_gene: TRBV12-3/TRBV12-4
d_gene: NA
j_gene: TRBJ2-7
CDR3aa: CASSFLRNYEQYF
CDR3nt: TGTGCCAGCAGTTTTTTGCGCAACTACGAGCAGTACTTC

abundance: NA
v_gene: TRBV6-5
d_gene: NA
j_gene: TRBJ1-2
CDR3aa: CASSYSEGGLYGYTF
CDR3nt: TGTGCCAGCAGTTACTCGGAAGGTGGCCTATATGGCTACACCTTC

abundance: NA
v_gene: TRBV6-6
d_gene: NA
j_gene: TRBJ2-7
CDR3aa: CASSYEGEAKQYF
CDR3nt: TGTGCCAGCAGTTACGAGGGAGAGGCTAAGCAGTACTTC

abundance: few
v_gene: TRBV5-1
d_gene: NA
j_gene: TRBJ1-5
CDR3aa: CASSLGTTTHPQPQHF
CDR3nt: TGCGCCAGCAGCTTGGGGACAACTACCCATCCTCAGCCCCAGCATTTT

abundance: few
v_gene: TRBV7-9
d_gene: NA
j_gene: TRBJ2-5
CDR3aa: CASSLHPGHQETQYF
CDR3nt: TGTGCCAGCAGCCTTCATCCGGGACACCAAGAGACCCAGTACTTC

abundance: NA
v_gene: TRBV10-3
d_gene: NA
j_gene: TRBJ2-1
CDR3aa: CAISAGTAGDEQFF
CDR3nt: TGTGCCATCAGCGCCGGGACCGCAGGCGATGAGCAGTTCTTC

abundance: NA
v_gene: TRBV7-9
d_gene: NA
j_gene: TRBJ1-6
CDR3aa: CASSLVGRGSPLHF
CDR3nt: TGTGCCAGCAGCTTAGTGGGGAGGGGGTCACCCCTCCACTTT

abundance: NA
v_gene: TRBV11-2
d_gene: TRBD1
j_gene: TRBJ2-3
CDR3aa: CASSLTGTGGATDTQYF
CDR3nt: TGTGCCAGCAGCCTCACCGGGACAGGGGGGGCCACAGATACGCAGTATTTT

abundance: many
v_gene: TRBV4-1
d_gene: NA
j_gene: TRBJ1-5
CDR3aa: CASSQAPQGPQPQHF
CDR3nt: TGCGCCAGCAGCCAAGCCCCGCAGGGCCCTCAGCCCCAGCATTTT

abundance: NA
v_gene: TRBV29-1
d_gene: NA
j_gene: TRBJ2-7
CDR3aa: CSVTGTSYEQYF
CDR3nt: TGCAGCGTAACAGGGACCTCCTACGAGCAGTACTTC

abundance: NA
v_gene: TRBV12-5
d_gene: NA
j_gene: TRBJ2-2
CDR3aa: CASARESGELFF
CDR3nt: TGTGCTAGTGCCCGAGAGAGCGGGGAGCTGTTTTTT

abundance: few
v_gene: TRBV28
d_gene: NA
j_gene: TRBJ2-5
CDR3aa: CASSLSKEEETQYF
CDR3nt: TGTGCCAGCAGTTTATCCAAGGAAGAAGAGACCCAGTACTTC

abundance: few
v_gene: TRBV6-1
d_gene: NA
j_gene: TRBJ1-6
CDR3aa: CASGAGLNSPLHF
CDR3nt: TGTGCCAGCGGGGCAGGGCTTAATTCACCCCTCCACTTT

abundance: few
v_gene: TRBV24-1
d_gene: TRBD1
j_gene: TRBJ2-2
CDR3aa: CATSDPGTGGAGELFF
CDR3nt: TGTGCCACCAGTGACCCCGGGACAGGGGGGGCCGGGGAGCTGTTTTTT

abundance: few
v_gene: TRBV6-5
d_gene: TRBD1
j_gene: TRBJ1-5
CDR3aa: CASSYSRQGGQPQHF
CDR3nt: TGTGCCAGCAGTTACTCCCGACAGGGAGGTCAGCCCCAGCATTTT

abundance: few
v_gene: TRBV5-1
d_gene: NA
j_gene: TRBJ2-5
CDR3aa: CASSLFQAGETQYF
CDR3nt: TGCGCCAGCAGCTTGTTCCAGGCCGGGGAGACCCAGTACTTC

abundance: few
v_gene: TRBV5-6
d_gene: NA
j_gene: TRBJ2-7
CDR3aa: CASSVGHRSYEQYF
CDR3nt: TGTGCCAGCAGCGTGGGACACCGCTCCTACGAGCAGTACTTC

abundance: many
v_gene: TRBV12-3/TRBV12-4
d_gene: NA
j_gene: TRBJ2-1
CDR3aa: CASRNLDYNEQFF
CDR3nt: TGTGCCAGCAGGAACCTAGATTACAATGAGCAGTTCTTC

abundance: many
v_gene: TRBV20-1
d_gene: NA
j_gene: TRBJ2-7
CDR3aa: CSARGHKYYEQYF
CDR3nt: TGCAGTGCTAGGGGACACAAATACTACGAGCAGTACTTC

abundance: many
v_gene: TRBV2
d_gene: NA
j_gene: TRBJ2-7
CDR3aa: CASKSDRVRYEQYF
CDR3nt: TGTGCCAGCAAATCGGACAGAGTCCGCTACGAGCAGTACTTC

abundance: few
v_gene: TRBV11-2
d_gene: TRBD2
j_gene: TRBJ2-2
CDR3aa: CAGGGLAANTGELFF
CDR3nt: TGTGCCGGAGGTGGGCTAGCGGCCAACACCGGGGAGCTGTTTTTT

abundance: NA
v_gene: TRBV6-2/TRBV6-3
d_gene: NA
j_gene: TRBJ2-2
CDR3aa: CASSYSGGDGELFF
CDR3nt: TGTGCCAGCAGTTACTCGGGGGGTGACGGGGAGCTGTTTTTT

abundance: few
v_gene: TRBV21-1
d_gene: NA
j_gene: TRBJ2-7
CDR3aa: CASSKAEDHPYEQYF
CDR3nt: TGTGCCAGCAGCAAAGCGGAAGACCATCCCTACGAGCAGTACTTC

abundance: few
v_gene: TRBV24-1
d_gene: NA
j_gene: TRBJ2-3
CDR3aa: CATSDLTGNTDTQYF
CDR3nt: TGTGCCACCAGTGATTTGACGGGAAACACAGATACGCAGTATTTT

abundance: NA
v_gene: TRBV6-1
d_gene: TRBD1
j_gene: TRBJ2-2
CDR3aa: CASSDLDRVNTGELFF
CDR3nt: TGTGCCAGCAGTGACCTTGACAGGGTTAACACCGGGGAGCTGTTTTTT

abundance: many
v_gene: TRBV3-1
d_gene: NA
j_gene: TRBJ2-1
CDR3aa: CASSQEVASRYNEQFF
CDR3nt: TGTGCCAGCAGCCAAGAAGTGGCTAGCCGCTACAATGAGCAGTTCTTC

abundance: few
v_gene: TRBV10-1
d_gene: NA
j_gene: TRBJ2-7
CDR3aa: CASSEVALGEQYF
CDR3nt: TGCGCCAGCAGTGAGGTAGCGCTAGGCGAGCAGTACTTC